The 23 T cell receptor beta chains reported below all come from one sample, sequenced in a study of cytomegalovirus exposure and HLA in healthy donors. The PCR ran on 60 Vbeta and 13 Jbeta primers. This table comes from immunoSEQ multiplex PCR, and its TCRdb copy is limited to in-frame clones, with some not included. The sample lists 200,000 or so clones; about three quarters were seen once. The sample comprised PBMCs. The receptors here all came from a man aged 35 to 55 in good health and CMV-seronegative.

The chain combines TRBV4-1 with TRBJ2-3; 7 bases agree with TRBD2. Germline V gene lookup returns CDR1 MGHRA and CDR2 YSYEKL. CDR3 length: 18 residues. With V trimmed by 1 base and J by 3 bases, 13 bases remained unmatched. The CDR3 nucleotides read TGCGCCAGCAGCCAAGTTACCACGTCCCGGGGGGTGACAGATACGCAGTATTTT. This encodes CASSQVTTSRGVTDTQYF.

The gene calls are TRBV9 and TRBJ2-1; D is possibly TRBD1 (5 bases). CDR3 length: 14 residues. Germline V lookup: CDR1 SGDLS, CDR2 YYNGEE. V shed 5 bases and J shed 1 base, with 10 bases lying between them. CDR3 amino acids: CASSGAGSYNEQFF. The CDR3 DNA reads TGTGCCAGCAGTGGGGCAGGGTCCTACAATGAGCAGTTCTTC.

The gene calls are TRBV25-1 and TRBJ1-1; maybe TRBD1 (5 bases). The CDR3 length is 12 residues. V was cut by 3 bases and J by 8 bases, with 10 bases left in between. Germline assignment: CDR1 MGHDK and CDR2 SYGVNS. This CDR3 is CASSDPQAEAFF. In DNA, the CDR3 is TGTGCCAGCAGTGATCCACAGGCAGAAGCTTTCTTT. The full variable domain, completed using reference TRBV25-1 and TRBJ1-1, is EADIYQTPRYLVIGTGKKITLECSQTMGHDKMYWYQQDPGMELHLIHYSYGVNSTEKGDLSSESTVSRIRTEHFPLTLESARPSHTSQYLCASSDPQAEAFFGQGTRLTVV.

The sample holds one count of this clone. The chain recombines TRBV9 with TRBJ2-6; D may be TRBD2 (5 bases). The CDR3 sequence is 17 residues long. Between the trimmed V and J ends, which lost 2 bases and 0 bases, there was a span of 12 bases. Germline CDR1 reads SGDLS; CDR2 reads YYNGEE. The CDR3 region has the DNA TGTGCCAGCAGCGTGCAACCGGGAACCTCTGGGGCCAACGTCCTGACTTTC. Translating gives CASSVQPGTSGANVLTF.

V gene TRBV7-9 combines with J gene TRBJ1-6, with TRBD1 as a possible D gene (5 bases). The V end lost 10 bases, the J end lost 9 bases, and 19 bases lay between the germline ends. This CDR3 region has 14 residues. Germline CDR1 SEHNR, CDR2 FQNEAQ (reference sequence). CDR3 amino acids: CATDSGGIGSPLHF. The CDR3 coding sequence is TGTGCCACCGATTCGGGGGGTATTGGTTCACCCCTCCACTTT. The full variable domain, its missing parts supplied by reference TRBV7-9 and TRBJ1-6, is DTGVSQNPRHKITKRGQNVTFRCDPISEHNRLYWYRQTLGQGPEFLTYFQNEAQLEKSRLLSDRFSAERPKGSFSTLEIQRTEQGDSAMYLCATDSGGIGSPLHFGNGTRLTVT.

This chain links TRBV7-3 with TRBJ1-2; 8 bases are a match to TRBD1. The CDR3 covers 15 residues. Per germline, CDR1 SGHTA and CDR2 FQGTGA. After removal of 1 base from V and 7 bases from J, the junction contained 8 bases not matched to a gene. The CDR3 DNA follows: TGTGCCAGCAGCTTAATCGTGACAGGGGCAGGTGGCTACACCTTC. Translated, it gives CASSLIVTGAGGYTF.

This clone has only a few counts. The rearrangement links TRBV9 to TRBJ2-1; 9 bases align to TRBD2. The germline V gene encodes CDR1 SGDLS and CDR2 YYNGEE. Trimming removed 4 bases from V and 0 bases from J; junction bases left unmatched: 5. This CDR3 is built from 16 residues. CDR3 sequence (DNA): TGTGCCAGCAGCCCATTAGCGGGGGCCTCCTACAATGAGCAGTTCTTC. Its translation: CASSPLAGASYNEQFF. Variable domain in full (rest from reference TRBV9 and TRBJ2-1): DSGVTQTPKHLITATGQRVTLRCSPRSGDLSVYWYQQSLDQGLQFLIQYYNGEERAKGNILERFSAQQFPDLHSELNLSSLELGDSALYFCASSPLAGASYNEQFFGPGTRLTVL.

The CDR3 is CASSPEPRGTGELFF. CDR3 sequence (DNA): TGCGCCAGCAGCCCAGAGCCCAGGGGCACCGGGGAGCTGTTTTTT. The chain combines TRBV4-1 with TRBJ2-2, with a tentative D call TRBD1 (6 bases). V gave up 4 bases and J gave up 4 bases, with 13 bases separating them. CDR3 length: 15 amino acids. CDR1 and CDR2 (germline): MGHRA, YSYEKL.

This clone was counted between two and nine times. The chain has TRBV1 and TRBJ2-7; the listed D gene, TRBD2, was not tested against the DNA. TRBV1 is deemed a pseudogene. The CDR3 totals 16 residues. The CDR3: CTSSQGRTSGGYEQYF. CDR3 nucleotide sequence: TGCACCAGCAGCCAAGGTAGGACTAGCGGGGGATACGAGCAGTACTTC.

The rearrangement uses TRBV7-9 and TRBJ2-7; D gene unclear. The CDR3 has 15 residues. In germline, CDR1 is SEHNR, CDR2 FQNEAQ (reference sequence). Between the trimmed V and J ends, which lost 4 bases and 0 bases, there was a span of 13 bases. The DNA of the CDR3 is TGTGCCAGCAGCTCTGGTTGGCAGGCCTCCTACGAGCAGTACTTC. Translating gives CASSSGWQASYEQYF.

This clone was recorded once. Compared with germline, one end of the junction differs, possibly owing to a read error. This rearrangement joins TRBV18 to TRBJ1-3, with TRBD1 matching over 7 bases. The CDR3 spans 16 residues. Germline assignment: CDR1 KGHSH and CDR2 LQKENI. The CDR3 reads CASSPGTVNSGNTTYF. CDR3 bases: TGTGCCAGCTCACCCGGGACAGTAAACTCTGGAAACACCACATATTTT.

The sample holds a few counts of this clone. The rearrangement joins TRBV27 to TRBJ1-1; TRBD1 aligns across 8 bases. The length of the CDR3 is 15 residues. The germline CDR1 and CDR2 sequences are MNHEY and SMNVEV (reference sequence). Trimming at V came to 3 bases and at J to 4 bases, leaving 7 bases not matched to a gene. CDR3 in DNA: TGTGCCAGCAGTTTGACAGGGGACATAAGCACTGAAGCTTTCTTT. It encodes CASSLTGDISTEAFF.

J is TRBJ1-5 and V is TRBV6-6, with 7 positions matching TRBD1. CDR3 length equals 13 residues. Germline assignment: CDR1 MNHNY and CDR2 SVGAGI (reference sequence). The V and J ends lost 6 bases and 5 bases, in that order; junction bases with no gene match: 4. The CDR3 nucleotides are TGTGCCAGCAGCGGACAGGTCTATCAGCCCCAGCATTTT. Amino acids: CASSGQVYQPQHF.

This chain uses TRBV7-2 with TRBJ2-1; 14 bases match TRBD2. The germline V gene has CDR1 SGHTA and CDR2 FQGNSA. This CDR3 has 16 residues. Germline trimming cut 1 base from V and 7 bases from J; bases unmatched to any gene: 3. The CDR3 DNA is TGTGCCAGCAGCTTAGGACTAGCGGGGGGGGTTAATGAGCAGTTCTTC. This translates into CASSLGLAGGVNEQFF.

This chain joins TRBV29-1 and TRBJ2-7; the D gene is possibly TRBD1 (6 bases). There are 15 residues in the CDR3. From germline, CDR1 is SQVTM and CDR2 ANQGSEA. With 0 bases removed from V and 2 bases from J, the gap between germline ends came to 14 bases. The DNA for the CDR3 is TGCAGCGTTGAAGATCCTGGGGACACTACCTACGAGCAGTACTTC. Residues: CSVEDPGDTTYEQYF.

The genes are TRBV28 and TRBJ2-2, with 10 bases that match TRBD1. Germline lookup yields CDR1 MDHEN and CDR2 SYDVKM. CDR3 size: 15 residues. The J segment lost 4 bases and the V segment lost 5 bases, leaving 4 bases of the junction unmatched. CDR3 nucleotide sequence: TGTGCCAGCAGTCGGGACAGGGGAGTCACCGGGGAGCTGTTTTTT. It encodes CASSRDRGVTGELFF.

The rearrangement links TRBV13 to TRBJ1-4, with D unclear. Germline-derived CDR1 and CDR2 are PRHDT and FYEKMQ (reference sequence). The CDR3 has 14 residues. Trimming removed 7 bases from V and 3 bases from J, with 12 bases in between. CDR3 loop: CASTFGRSNEKLFF. CDR3 DNA: TGTGCCAGCACCTTTGGGAGGTCTAATGAAAAACTGTTTTTT.

CDR3 amino acids: CASSVTVNSYNEQFF. CDR3 in DNA: TGTGCCAGCAGCGTAACGGTTAACTCCTACAATGAGCAGTTCTTC. The chain carries TRBV9 and TRBJ2-1; D remains ambiguous. Germline V CDR1 and CDR2: SGDLS, YYNGEE. This CDR3 is 15 amino acids long. V was shortened by 1 base and J by 0 bases, with 8 bases between the two germline ends.

V usage is TRBV5-1 and J usage is TRBJ2-1, with 8 bases fitting TRBD2. Losses at the gene ends were 4 bases for V and 4 bases for J; bases not matched to a gene: 10. Germline V lookup: CDR1 SGHRS, CDR2 YFSETQ. CDR3 length: 16 amino acids. The CDR3, as DNA: TGCGCCAGCAGCCCCTGGACCGGCGGGGGGTACAATGAGCAGTTCTTC. Encoded protein: CASSPWTGGGYNEQFF.

The chain recombines TRBV5-1 with TRBJ1-4; D is uncertain. Trimming took off 3 bases at V and 5 bases at J, with 11 bases between the two ends. CDR1 and CDR2 from the germline V gene are SGHRS and YFSETQ. The CDR3 consists of 14 residues. CDR3: CASSSKPSNEKLFF. The CDR3, as DNA: TGCGCCAGCAGCTCCAAGCCCTCAAATGAAAAACTGTTTTTT.

The genes are TRBV15 and TRBJ1-2; 10 nucleotides line up with TRBD1. Trimming removed 4 bases from V and 0 bases from J; junction bases left unmatched: 11. Germline V gene sequence: CDR1 LNHNV, CDR2 YYDKDF (reference sequence). The CDR3 is made up of 18 amino acids. CDR3 region: CATSTHTGTGVANYGYTF. The CDR3, as DNA: TGTGCCACCAGCACTCATACCGGGACAGGGGTAGCTAACTATGGCTACACCTTC.

Details on this clone: Its ends do not fully match the called genes, so a read error is possible. The genes are TRBV7-9 and TRBJ2-5; 8 nucleotides align to TRBD2. Germline lookup yields CDR1 SEHNR and CDR2 FQNEAQ (reference sequence). This CDR3 has 14 amino acids. The DNA of the CDR3 is TGTTCCAGCAGCTTAGGAGCGGGGGTAGAGACCCAGTACTTC. As protein: CSSSLGAGVETQYF.

The gene calls are TRBV5-1 and TRBJ1-5; possible D gene TRBD1, 6 bases. The CDR3 is 16 amino acids. Trimming took 1 base from V and 0 from J, leaving 11 bases between them. Per the germline V gene, CDR1 is SGHRS and CDR2 is YFSETQ. This CDR3 is CASSLLGTNSNQPQHF. The CDR3, as DNA: TGCGCCAGCAGCTTGCTCGGGACAAATAGCAATCAGCCCCAGCATTTT.